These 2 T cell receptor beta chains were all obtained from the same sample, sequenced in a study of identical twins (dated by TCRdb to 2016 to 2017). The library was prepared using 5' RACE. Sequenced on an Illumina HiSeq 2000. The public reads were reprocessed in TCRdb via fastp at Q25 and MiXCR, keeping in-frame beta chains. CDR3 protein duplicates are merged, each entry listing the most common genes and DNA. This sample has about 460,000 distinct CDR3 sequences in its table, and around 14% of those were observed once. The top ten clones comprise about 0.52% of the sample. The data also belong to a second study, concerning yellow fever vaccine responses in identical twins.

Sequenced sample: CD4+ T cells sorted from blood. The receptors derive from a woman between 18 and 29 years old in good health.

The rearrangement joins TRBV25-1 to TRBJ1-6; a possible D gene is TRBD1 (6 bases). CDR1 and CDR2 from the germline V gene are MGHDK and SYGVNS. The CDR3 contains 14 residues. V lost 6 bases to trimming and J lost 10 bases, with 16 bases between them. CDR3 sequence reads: CASRETGLGSPLHF. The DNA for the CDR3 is TGTGCCAGCAGAGAAACAGGGCTGGGATCACCCCTCCACTTT.

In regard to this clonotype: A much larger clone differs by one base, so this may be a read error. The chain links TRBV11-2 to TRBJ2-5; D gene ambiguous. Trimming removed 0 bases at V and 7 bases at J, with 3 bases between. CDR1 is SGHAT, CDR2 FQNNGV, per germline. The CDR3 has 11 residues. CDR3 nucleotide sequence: TGTGCCAGCAGCTTAGATGCGACCCAGTACTTC. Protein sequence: CASSLDATQYF.